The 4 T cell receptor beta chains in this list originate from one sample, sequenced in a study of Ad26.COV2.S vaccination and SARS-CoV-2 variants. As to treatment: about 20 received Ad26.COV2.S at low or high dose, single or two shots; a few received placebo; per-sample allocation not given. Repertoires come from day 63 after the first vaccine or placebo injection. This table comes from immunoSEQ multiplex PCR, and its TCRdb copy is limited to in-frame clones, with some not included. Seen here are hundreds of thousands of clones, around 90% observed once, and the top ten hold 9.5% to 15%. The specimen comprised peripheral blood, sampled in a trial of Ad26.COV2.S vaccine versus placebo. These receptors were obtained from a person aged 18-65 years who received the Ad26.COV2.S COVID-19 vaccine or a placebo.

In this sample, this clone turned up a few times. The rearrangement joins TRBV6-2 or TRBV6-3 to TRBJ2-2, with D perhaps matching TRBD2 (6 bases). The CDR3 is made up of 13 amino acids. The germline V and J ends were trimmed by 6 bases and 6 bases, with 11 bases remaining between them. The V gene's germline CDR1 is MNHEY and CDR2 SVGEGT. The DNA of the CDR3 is TGTGCCAGCAGCCGGACGGGGGCCGGGGAGCTGTTTTTT. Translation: CASSRTGAGELFF.

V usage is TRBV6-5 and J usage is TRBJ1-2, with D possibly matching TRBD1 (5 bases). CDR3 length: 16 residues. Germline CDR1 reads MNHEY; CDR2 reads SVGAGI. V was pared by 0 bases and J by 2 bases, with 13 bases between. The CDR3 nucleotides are TGTGCCAGCAGTTACTCGAAAGGGGATAAGAACTATGGCTACACCTTC. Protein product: CASSYSKGDKNYGYTF.

The DNA of the CDR3 is TGTGCTAGTTCCCCCCCGGGCTCCGTCACTGAAGCTTTCTTT. This codes for CASSPPGSVTEAFF. V usage is TRBV12-5 and J usage is TRBJ1-1; D ambiguous. Germline lookup yields CDR1 LGHNT and CDR2 FRNRAP. V lost 8 bases, J lost 4 bases, and 17 bases lay in between. The CDR3 has 14 amino acids.

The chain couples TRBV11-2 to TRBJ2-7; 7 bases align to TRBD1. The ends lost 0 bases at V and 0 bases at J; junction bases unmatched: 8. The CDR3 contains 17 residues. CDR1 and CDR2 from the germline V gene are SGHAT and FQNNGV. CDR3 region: CASSLDMTGSISYEQYF. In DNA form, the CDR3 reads TGTGCCAGCAGCTTAGATATGACAGGGTCCATCTCCTACGAGCAGTACTTC.